This T cell receptor beta chain derives from a study of human T cells and chemical hapten exposure. Study-level information: Sensitization employed 2% DPC on roughly 2 cm by roughly 2 cm of upper inner arm skin.

Library construction involved attaching unique molecular identifiers to individual cDNA molecules, which allowed quantitative, reproducible TCR counting. In TCRdb, the RACE reads were re-called with MiXCR into one record per CDR3 protein. This repertoire shows roughly 360,000 distinct CDR3 sequences, around 4.8% found once; its top ten account for under 3%. General study findings and limits: TCRs exceeding 1 in 1000 frequency stayed unchanged with DPC sensitization.

The CDR3 sequence is 16 residues long. Time point indicated: patch test 1, 2 weeks after DPC sensitization. Noted treatment: therapeutic diphenylcyclopropenone sensitization with weekly scalp DPC. Every patch test was put on after a blood sample was taken. At least ten counts were recorded for this clonotype. The antigen is unknown. The sample was whole blood, taken in connection with sensitization to the hapten diphenylcyclopropenone (DPC). This TCR derives from a woman aged 50 to 60 with alopecia areata. Some clones in this sample may be carry-over from other donors' samples. The rearrangement joins TRBV21-1 to TRBJ2-3; the D call of TRBD2 is as the table states it, not checked on the DNA. TRBV21-1 is annotated as a pseudogene. CDR3 sequence: CASSKVPPDSTDTQYF. In DNA, the CDR3 is TGTGCCAGCAGCAAAGTGCCTCCTGATAGCACAGATACGCAGTATTTT.